This T cell receptor beta chain was identified during a study of T cells after yellow fever vaccination. Germline values: CDR1 MNHEY, CDR2 SVGAGI. The CDR3 contains 15 residues. V was cut by 0 bases and J by 0 bases, with 7 bases left in between. TCRdb used MiXCR to reprocess the 5' RACE reads, holding one entry per CDR3 protein. The table has approximately 300,000 distinct CDR3 sequences, about 11% seen once. This TCR was sampled from a man aged 18-30 years who received the YFV17D yellow fever vaccine. Sequences were derived from CD4+ T cells sorted from PBMCs, sampled 45 days after the yellow fever booster vaccination. This chain uses TRBV6-5 with TRBJ2-3, with D possibly called TRBD1 or TRBD2 (5 bases each). CDR3 sequence (DNA): TGTGCCAGCAGTTACTCGAGGGGAAGCACAGATACGCAGTATTTT. Translating gives CASSYSRGSTDTQYF.